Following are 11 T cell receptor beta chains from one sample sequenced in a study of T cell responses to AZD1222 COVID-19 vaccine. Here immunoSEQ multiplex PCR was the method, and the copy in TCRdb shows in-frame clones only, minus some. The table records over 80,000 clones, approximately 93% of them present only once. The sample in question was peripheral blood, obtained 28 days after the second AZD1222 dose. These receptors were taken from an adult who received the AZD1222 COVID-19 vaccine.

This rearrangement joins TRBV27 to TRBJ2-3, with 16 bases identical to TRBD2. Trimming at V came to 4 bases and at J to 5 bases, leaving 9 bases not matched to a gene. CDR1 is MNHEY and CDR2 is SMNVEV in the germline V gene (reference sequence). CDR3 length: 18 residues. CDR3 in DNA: TGTGCCAGCAGTTCTCCCGGGACTAGCGGGAGGGTGGTAGATACGCAGTATTTT. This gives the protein CASSSPGTSGRVVDTQYF.

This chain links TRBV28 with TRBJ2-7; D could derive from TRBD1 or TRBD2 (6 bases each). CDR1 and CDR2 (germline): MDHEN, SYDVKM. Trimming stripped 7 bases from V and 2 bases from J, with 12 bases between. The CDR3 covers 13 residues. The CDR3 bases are TGTGCCAGCAATTCGGGGGCCCCCTACGAGCAGTACTTC. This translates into CASNSGAPYEQYF.

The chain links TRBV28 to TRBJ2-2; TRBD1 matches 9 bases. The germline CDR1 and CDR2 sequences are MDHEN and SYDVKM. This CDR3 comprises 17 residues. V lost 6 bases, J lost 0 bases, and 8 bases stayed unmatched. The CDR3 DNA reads TGTGCCAGCAGGCTCATTACAGGGGGCCCGAACACCGGGGAGCTGTTTTTT. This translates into CASRLITGGPNTGELFF.

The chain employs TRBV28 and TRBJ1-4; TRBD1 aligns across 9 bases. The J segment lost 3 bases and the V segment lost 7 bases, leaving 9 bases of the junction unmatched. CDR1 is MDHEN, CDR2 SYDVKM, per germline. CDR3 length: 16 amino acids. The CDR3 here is CASKGTGLGANEKLFF. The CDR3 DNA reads TGTGCCAGCAAAGGGACAGGGTTGGGCGCTAATGAAAAACTGTTTTTT.

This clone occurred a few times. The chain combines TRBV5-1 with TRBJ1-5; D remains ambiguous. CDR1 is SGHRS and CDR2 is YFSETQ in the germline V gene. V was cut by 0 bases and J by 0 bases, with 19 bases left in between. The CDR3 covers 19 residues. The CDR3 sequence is CASSLEVRTGSYSNQPQHF. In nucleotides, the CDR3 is TGCGCCAGCAGCTTGGAGGTAAGAACTGGATCCTATAGCAATCAGCCCCAGCATTTT.

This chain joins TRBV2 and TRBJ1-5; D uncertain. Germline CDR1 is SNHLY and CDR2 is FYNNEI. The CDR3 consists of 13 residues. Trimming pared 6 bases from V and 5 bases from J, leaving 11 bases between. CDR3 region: CASSWTRDQPQHF. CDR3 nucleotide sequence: TGTGCCAGCAGCTGGACCCGGGATCAGCCCCAGCATTTT.

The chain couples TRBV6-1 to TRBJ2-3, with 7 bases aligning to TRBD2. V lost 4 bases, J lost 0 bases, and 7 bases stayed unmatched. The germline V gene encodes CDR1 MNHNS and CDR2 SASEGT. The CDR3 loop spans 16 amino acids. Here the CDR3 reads CASSVLFGGSTDTQYF. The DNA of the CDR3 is TGTGCCAGCAGTGTCCTTTTCGGGGGGAGCACAGATACGCAGTATTTT.

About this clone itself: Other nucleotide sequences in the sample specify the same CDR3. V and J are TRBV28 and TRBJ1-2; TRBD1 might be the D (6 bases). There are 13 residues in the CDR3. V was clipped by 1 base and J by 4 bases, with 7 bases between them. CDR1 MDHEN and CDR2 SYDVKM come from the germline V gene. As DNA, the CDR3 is TGTGCCAGCAGTTTATCGGGGGCCTATGGCTACACCTTC. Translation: CASSLSGAYGYTF.

DNA for the CDR3: TGTGCCAGCAGAAACCGGGATTACAATGAGCAGTTCTTC. Translating it yields CASRNRDYNEQFF. V usage is TRBV6-6 and J usage is TRBJ2-1, with D perhaps matching TRBD2 (5 bases). This CDR3 comprises 13 residues. Germline V CDR1 and CDR2: MNHNY, SVGAGI (reference sequence). Trimming shortened V by 6 bases and J by 4 bases, and 10 bases separated the two germline ends.

CDR3 in amino acids: CASSTPGTPNQPQHF. The CDR3 DNA sequence: TGTGCCAGCAGTACCCCCGGGACACCTAATCAGCCCCAGCATTTT. This chain joins TRBV6-2 or TRBV6-3 and TRBJ1-5, with D possibly TRBD1 on 6 matching bases. Deletions cut 5 bases from V and 4 bases from J, with 15 bases between. Germline loops: CDR1 MNHEY, CDR2 SVGEGT. This CDR3 is 15 amino acids long.

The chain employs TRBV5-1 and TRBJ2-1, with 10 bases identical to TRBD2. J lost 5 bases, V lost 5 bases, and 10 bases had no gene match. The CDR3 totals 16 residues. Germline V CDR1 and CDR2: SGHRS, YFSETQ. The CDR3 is CASSLERTSGNNEQFF. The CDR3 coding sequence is TGCGCCAGCAGTTTAGAAAGGACTAGCGGAAACAATGAGCAGTTCTTC.